The present TCR beta chain was sequenced within a study of T cells in localized non-small cell lung cancer. Sequenced by immunoSEQ multiplex PCR; TCRdb stores in-frame clones only, minus some. The sample lists 25,000 to 35,000 clones, approximately 85% occurring once. Findings of the study overall: The study linked higher blood T cell density to longer overall survival. Sequencing, confined to only one tumor region, leaves heterogeneity possible. Out of the top 100 tumor clones, a median about 58 were seen in adjacent lung. Highest T cell clonality was seen in uninvolved adjacent lung, surpassing that measured in tumor.

Points on this clone: As yet, its antigen is unknown.

Trimming took 5 bases from V and 0 from J, leaving 22 bases between them. This CDR3 is built from 18 residues. CDR1 and CDR2 (germline): SGHTA, FQGTGA. The chain has TRBV7-3 and TRBJ1-1; the D is unclear. The receptor was derived from a woman aged 40-69 years with stage III lung adenocarcinoma. The sample in question was peripheral blood mononuclear cells, obtained before any cancer treatment. This chain's CDR3 is CASSLSSTSPFMNTEAFF. CDR3 sequence (DNA): TGTGCCAGCAGCCTATCTTCGACCTCGCCCTTCATGAACACTGAAGCTTTCTTT.